The clone carrying this T cell receptor (beta chain) was seen once. Its cognate antigen is unknown. Both 60 Vbeta primers and 13 Jbeta primers went into the PCR. This table comes from immunoSEQ multiplex PCR, and its TCRdb copy is limited to in-frame clones, with some not included. This table has 170,000 or so clones, about 73% appearing once. Germline V gene data show CDR1 as SGHRS and CDR2 as YFSETQ. Unmatched junction bases numbered 6, after V lost 0 bases and J lost 8 bases. The CDR3 length is 15 residues. The data are from a study of cytomegalovirus exposure and HLA in healthy donors. Findings of the study overall: Among TCR beta chains, those listed as cytomegalovirus-associated numbered around 180.

The TCR comes from a woman between 45 and 65 years old in good health and CMV-seropositive. Material for sequencing was PBMCs. The rearrangement links TRBV5-1 to TRBJ2-3; 10 bases agree with TRBD2. CDR3 bases: TGCGCCAGCAGCTTGGCAAGCGGGGGGGACGGTACGCAGTATTTT. Protein product: CASSLASGGDGTQYF.